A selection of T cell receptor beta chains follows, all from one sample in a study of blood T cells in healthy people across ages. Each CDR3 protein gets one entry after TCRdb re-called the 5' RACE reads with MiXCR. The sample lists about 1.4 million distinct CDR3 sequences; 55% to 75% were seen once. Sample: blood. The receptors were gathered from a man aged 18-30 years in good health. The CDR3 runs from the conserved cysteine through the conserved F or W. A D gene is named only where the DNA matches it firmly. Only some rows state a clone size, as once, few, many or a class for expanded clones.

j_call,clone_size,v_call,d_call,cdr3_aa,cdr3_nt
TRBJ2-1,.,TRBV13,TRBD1,CASSPPIPGQGDYNEQFF,TGTGCCAGCAGCCCTCCTATACCGGGACAGGGGGACTACAATGAGCAGTTCTTC
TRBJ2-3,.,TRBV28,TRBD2,CASSSWTSGGYTDTQYF,TGTGCCAGCAGTTCTTGGACTAGCGGGGGTTATACAGATACGCAGTATTTT
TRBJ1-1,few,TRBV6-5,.,CASSSVETEAFF,TGTGCCAGCAGTTCAGTGGAGACTGAAGCTTTCTTT
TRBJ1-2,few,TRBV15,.,CATSRDNYGYTF,TGTGCCACCAGCAGAGATAACTATGGCTACACCTTC
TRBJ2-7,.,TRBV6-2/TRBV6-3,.,CASSYSQSYEQYF,TGTGCCAGCAGTTACAGTCAGTCCTACGAGCAGTACTTC
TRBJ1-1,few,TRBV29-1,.,CSVAPGPGIAFF,TGCAGCGTTGCCCCGGGGCCGGGGATAGCTTTCTTT
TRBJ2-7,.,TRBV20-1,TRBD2,CSASALAVNYERYF,TGCAGTGCTAGCGCGCTAGCGGTAAACTACGAGCGGTACTTC
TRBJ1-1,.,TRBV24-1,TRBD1,CATSDLQGGEAFF,TGTGCCACCAGTGATTTACAGGGGGGTGAAGCTTTCTTT
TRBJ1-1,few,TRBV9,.,CASSVDGGTEAFF,TGTGCCAGCAGCGTAGACGGGGGCACTGAAGCTTTCTTT
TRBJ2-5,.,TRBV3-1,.,CASSPFRAGTPETQYF,TGTGCCAGCAGCCCCTTCCGTGCGGGGACCCCCGAGACCCAGTACTTC
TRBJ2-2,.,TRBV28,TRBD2,CASSPPLDSGGGELFF,TGTGCCAGCAGTCCCCCGCTTGATAGCGGGGGCGGGGAGCTGTTTTTT
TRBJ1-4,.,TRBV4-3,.,CASSQVGKNEKLFF,TGCGCCAGCAGCCAAGTCGGCAAAAATGAAAAACTGTTTTTT
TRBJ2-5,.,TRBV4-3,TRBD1,CASSQDRQGIEQYF,TGCGCCAGCAGCCAAGATCGACAGGGGATTGAGCAGTACTTC
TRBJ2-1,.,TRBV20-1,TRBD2,CSARALGLAGGEQFF,TGCAGTGCTAGAGCTCTCGGACTAGCGGGGGGGGAGCAGTTCTTC
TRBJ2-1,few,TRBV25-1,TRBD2,CASSYLAGGPDEQFF,TGTGCCAGCAGTTATCTAGCGGGAGGGCCTGATGAGCAGTTCTTC
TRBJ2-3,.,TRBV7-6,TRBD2,CASSVRLAGLGDTQYF,TGTGCCAGCAGCGTTAGACTAGCGGGATTGGGAGATACGCAGTATTTT
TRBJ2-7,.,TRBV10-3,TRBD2,CAISESIASGRDSSYEQYF,TGTGCCATCAGTGAGTCGATCGCTAGCGGGAGGGATAGCTCCTACGAGCAGTACTTC
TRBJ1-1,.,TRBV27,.,CASSKVVGLGDEAFF,TGTGCCAGCAGTAAAGTGGTGGGGCTAGGGGATGAAGCTTTCTTT
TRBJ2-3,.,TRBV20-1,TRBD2,CSAYPGLAGDTQYF,TGCAGTGCTTACCCGGGACTAGCGGGAGATACGCAGTATTTT
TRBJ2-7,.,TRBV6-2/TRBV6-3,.,CASSYSSGGEYEQYF,TGTGCCAGCAGTTACTCGTCGGGGGGCGAGTACGAGCAGTACTTC
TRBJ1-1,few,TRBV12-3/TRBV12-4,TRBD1,CASREQTGLLAFF,TGTGCCAGCAGAGAACAGACAGGGCTCCTTGCTTTCTTT
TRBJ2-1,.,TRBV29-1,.,CSARVSYEQFF,TGCAGCGCCCGTGTTAGTTATGAGCAGTTCTTC
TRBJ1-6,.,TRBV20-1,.,CSAGDSPLHF,TGCAGTGCCGGAGACTCACCCCTCCACTTT
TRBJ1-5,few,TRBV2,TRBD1,CASTGTGNQPQHF,TGTGCCAGCACCGGGACAGGAAATCAGCCCCAGCATTTT
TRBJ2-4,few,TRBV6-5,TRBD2,CASSYQGLAGGNIQYF,TGTGCCAGCAGTTACCAGGGACTAGCGGGAGGAAACATTCAGTACTTC
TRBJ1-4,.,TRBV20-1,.,CSAREEGTNEKLFF,TGCAGTGCTAGAGAAGAGGGGACTAATGAAAAACTGTTTTTT
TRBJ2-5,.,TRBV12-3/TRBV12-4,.,CASSFHGTSGGGGEQYF,TGTGCCAGCAGTTTCCATGGGACATCTGGGGGTGGTGGGGAACAGTACTTC
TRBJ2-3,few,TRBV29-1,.,CSVEDLGYDTQYF,TGCAGCGTTGAAGATCTAGGATACGACACGCAGTATTTT
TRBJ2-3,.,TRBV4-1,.,CASSLSLSGSYADTQYF,TGCGCCAGCAGCCTATCACTAAGCGGGTCTTACGCAGATACGCAGTATTTT
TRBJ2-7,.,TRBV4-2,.,CASSQMNYEQYF,TGTGCCAGCAGCCAAATGAATTACGAGCAGTACTTC
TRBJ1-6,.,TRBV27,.,CANPGLTSMTLHF,TGTGCCAACCCGGGCCTCACGTCCATGACCCTCCACTTT
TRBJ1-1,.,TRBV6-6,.,CASSYSDTEAFF,TGTGCCAGCAGTTACTCGGACACTGAAGCTTTCTTT
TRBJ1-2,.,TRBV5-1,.,CASSRTGTEGYTF,TGCGCCAGCAGCCGCACAGGGACGGAGGGCTACACCTTC
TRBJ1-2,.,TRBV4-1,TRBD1,CASSRQLGKTGGHGYTF,TGCGCCAGCAGCCGACAACTGGGAAAGACAGGGGGCCATGGCTACACCTTC
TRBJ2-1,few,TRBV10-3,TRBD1,CAISWGRGRNEQFF,TGTGCCATCAGTTGGGGCAGGGGGCGAAATGAGCAGTTCTTC
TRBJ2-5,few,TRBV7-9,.,CASSLWAGRVIETQYF,TGTGCCAGCAGCCTTTGGGCCGGGAGAGTTATAGAGACCCAGTACTTC
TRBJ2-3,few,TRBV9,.,CASSGGAADTQYF,TGTGCCAGCAGCGGGGGGGCGGCAGATACGCAGTATTTT
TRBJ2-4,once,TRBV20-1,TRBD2,CSASLAGTPGPAKNIQYF,TGCAGTGCTAGTCTAGCGGGAACCCCAGGTCCAGCCAAAAACATTCAGTACTTC
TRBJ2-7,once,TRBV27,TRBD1,CASRTRQGGFEQYF,TGTGCCAGCAGAACCAGACAGGGGGGCTTCGAGCAGTACTTC
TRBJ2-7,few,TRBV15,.,CATSRDLRAHEQYF,TGTGCCACCAGCAGAGATCTCAGGGCCCACGAGCAGTACTTC
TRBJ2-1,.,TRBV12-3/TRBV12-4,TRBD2,CASSSWTSGFQSFSSYNEQFF,TGTGCCAGCAGTTCCTGGACTAGCGGTTTTCAATCCTTTAGCTCCTACAATGAGCAGTTCTTC
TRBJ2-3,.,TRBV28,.,CASSIPGITSTDTQYF,TGTGCCAGCAGCATCCCGGGGATAACTAGCACAGATACGCAGTATTTT
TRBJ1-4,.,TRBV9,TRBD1,CASSVGGGGEKLFF,TGTGCCAGCAGCGTAGGAGGAGGGGGCGAAAAACTGTTTTTT
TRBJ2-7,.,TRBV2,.,CASSEYWDQYF,TGTGCCAGCAGTGAGTACTGGGACCAGTACTTC
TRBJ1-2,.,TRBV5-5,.,CASSPWGSLGYTF,TGCGCCAGCAGCCCCTGGGGTTCCTTGGGCTACACCTTC
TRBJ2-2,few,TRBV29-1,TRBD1,CSVVTTGAGELFF,TGCAGCGTGGTAACAACAGGGGCCGGGGAGCTGTTTTTT
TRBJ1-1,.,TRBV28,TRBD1,CASSLTRDRGPNTEAFF,TGTGCCAGCAGTTTAACCCGGGACAGGGGGCCGAACACTGAAGCTTTCTTT
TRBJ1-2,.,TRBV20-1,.,CSATGTRTLNYGYTF,TGCAGTGCTACCGGGACAAGGACACTTAACTATGGCTACACCTTC
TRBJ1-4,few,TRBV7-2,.,CASRNGRELFF,TGTGCCAGCAGGAACGGGAGGGAACTGTTTTTT
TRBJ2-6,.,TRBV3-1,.,CASSPRGKGANVLTF,TGTGCCAGCAGCCCCCGGGGCAAGGGGGCCAACGTCCTGACTTTC
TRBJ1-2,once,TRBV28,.,CASIEGRGLYYDYTF,TGTGCCAGCATCGAAGGGCGGGGGCTCTACTATGACTACACCTTC
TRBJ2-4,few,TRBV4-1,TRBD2,CASSQDRSSGRKKNIQYF,TGCGCCAGCAGCCAAGATAGGTCTAGCGGGAGGAAAAAAAACATTCAGTACTTC
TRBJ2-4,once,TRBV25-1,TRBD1,CASSGRDRLAKNIQYF,TGTGCCAGCAGTGGCCGGGACAGATTAGCCAAAAACATTCAGTACTTC